One sample yielded the 11 T cell receptor beta chains listed below, sequenced in a study of shared clonotypes between healthy human individuals. The repertoire was sequenced with immunoSEQ multiplex PCR; TCRdb's copy has only in-frame clones and lacks some. The sample includes 2 million to 2.5 million clones, 85% to 95% seen only once; the top ten take 0.13%. Material for sequencing was naive CD4+ T cells sorted from blood. Indicated subset: CD45RA+ positively selected. The origin of the receptors is a man younger than 35 in good health.

This rearrangement joins TRBV2 to TRBJ1-1; tentative D call: TRBD1 (5 bases). The CDR3 is 14 residues long. V was trimmed by 10 bases and J by 3 bases, leaving 18 bases between them. The germline V gene encodes CDR1 SNHLY and CDR2 FYNNEI. Here the CDR3 DNA reads TGTGCCAACGGATGGGGCACAGATGACACTGAAGCTTTCTTT. This encodes CANGWGTDDTEAFF. Drawing the rest from reference TRBV2 and TRBJ1-1, the complete variable domain is EPEVTQTPSHQVTQMGQEVILRCVPISNHLYFYWYRQILGQKVEFLVSFYNNEISEKSEIFDDQFSVERPDGSNFTLKIRSTKLEDSAMYFCANGWGTDDTEAFFGQGTRLTVV.

The chain combines TRBV4-1 with TRBJ2-3; D gene unclear. Per the germline V gene, CDR1 is MGHRA and CDR2 is YSYEKL. The CDR3 extends over 16 amino acids. V was cut by 0 bases and J by 4 bases, with 14 bases left in between. The CDR3: CASSQEAAVNPDTQYF. DNA for the CDR3: TGCGCCAGCAGCCAAGAGGCAGCCGTCAATCCAGATACGCAGTATTTT.

This clone was observed once. V and J are TRBV5-1 and TRBJ1-3, with 7 bases matching TRBD1. The CDR3 spans 16 residues. With V trimmed by 2 bases and J by 0 bases, 5 bases remained unmatched. CDR1 is SGHRS and CDR2 is YFSETQ in the germline V gene. CDR3 protein: CASSFQGQTSGNTIYF. As DNA, the CDR3 is TGCGCCAGCAGCTTCCAGGGACAGACCTCTGGAAACACCATATATTTT.

The chain combines TRBV7-9 with TRBJ2-5; TRBD2 agrees at 11 bases. Per germline, CDR1 SEHNR and CDR2 FQNEAQ (reference sequence). Germline trimming cut 4 bases from V and 4 bases from J; bases unmatched to any gene: 14. The CDR3 is 18 residues long. The CDR3 nucleotides read TGTGCCAGCAGCTCCCCGGGACTAGCGGCAGGTTGGATAGAGACCCAGTACTTC. Protein: CASSSPGLAAGWIETQYF.

The J gene is TRBJ2-7, the V gene TRBV6-1; 9 bases align to TRBD1. Germline CDR1 MNHNS, CDR2 SASEGT. CDR3 size: 17 residues. Trimming removed 4 bases from V and 5 bases from J; junction bases left unmatched: 15. CDR3 in amino acids: CASSVGLGGQGSHEQYF. The CDR3 nucleotides read TGTGCCAGCAGTGTTGGTTTGGGGGGACAGGGTTCTCACGAGCAGTACTTC.

The chain employs TRBV6-5 and TRBJ1-1; weak D call: TRBD1 (6 bases). The V end was cut by 0 bases, the J end by 5 bases, with 10 bases between. Germline loops: CDR1 MNHEY, CDR2 SVGAGI. This CDR3 comprises 14 residues. In DNA form, the CDR3 reads TGTGCCAGCAGTTACTCGATGGACAGTACTGAAGCTTTCTTT. It is translated as CASSYSMDSTEAFF.

The chain links TRBV9 to TRBJ1-2; D is ambiguous. CDR1 is SGDLS and CDR2 is YYNGEE in the germline V gene. The CDR3 contains 12 residues. Trimming pared 3 bases from V and 7 bases from J, leaving 10 bases between. The CDR3 region is CASSGRKGGYTF. CDR3 in DNA: TGTGCCAGCAGCGGCCGCAAGGGTGGCTACACCTTC.

The chain has TRBV2 and TRBJ2-6, with D unresolved. Germline V gene lookup returns CDR1 SNHLY and CDR2 FYNNEI. The CDR3 is made up of 14 amino acids. Trimming took off 8 bases at V and 3 bases at J, with 11 bases between the two ends. The CDR3: CASAVGGGANVLTF. The CDR3, as DNA: TGTGCCAGCGCCGTTGGTGGTGGGGCCAACGTCCTGACTTTC.

This clone was observed many times. J is TRBJ1-1 and V is TRBV7-9; the D gene is possibly TRBD1 (6 bases). Germline V gene sequence: CDR1 SEHNR, CDR2 FQNEAQ (reference sequence). The CDR3 consists of 13 residues. V gave up 3 bases and J gave up 5 bases, with 10 bases separating them. The CDR3 sequence: CASSFTGRTEAFF. CDR3 bases: TGTGCCAGCAGCTTTACAGGGAGGACTGAAGCTTTCTTT.

This clone was seen just once. This chain connects TRBV23-1 to TRBJ1-1; no definite D call. TRBV23-1 is an open reading frame whose function is uncertain. The CDR3 covers 14 residues. The V end was cut by 3 bases, the J end by 0 bases, with 8 bases between. Written as DNA, the CDR3 is TGCGCCAGCAGTCAGACGGTCATGAACACTGAAGCTTTCTTT. This gives the protein CASSQTVMNTEAFF.

The chain combines TRBV5-4 with TRBJ2-5; TRBD1 is a possible D gene (6 bases). V was clipped by 2 bases and J by 2 bases, with 10 bases between them. CDR1 and CDR2 (germline): SGHNT, YYREEE (reference sequence). This CDR3 region has 14 residues. CDR3 DNA sequence: TGTGCCAGCAGCTTCGGACAGACTCAAGAGACCCAGTACTTC. Translation: CASSFGQTQETQYF. Supplemented by reference TRBV5-4 and TRBJ2-5, the full variable domain reads ETGVTQSPTHLIKTRGQQVTLRCSSQSGHNTVSWYQQALGQGPQFIFQYYREEENGRGNFPPRFSGLQFPNYSSELNVNALELDDSALYLCASSFGQTQETQYFGPGTRLLVL.